This passage covers 7 T cell receptor beta chains from one sample sequenced in a study of cytomegalovirus exposure and HLA in healthy donors. Method: immunoSEQ multiplex PCR; TCRdb's copy keeps in-frame clones and lacks some. The sample lists 90,000 to 120,000 clones, about 85% occurring once. Material: PBMCs. The origin of the receptors is a woman younger than 30 in good health and CMV-seronegative.

This clone was recorded once. In DNA, the CDR3 is TGTGCCAGCACCCACGGAGGGGCCCAGAATCAGCCCCAGCATTTT. It specifies CASTHGGAQNQPQHF. The chain combines TRBV28 with TRBJ1-5; D possibly corresponds to TRBD1 (5 bases). Trimming cost V 7 bases and J 4 bases, with 17 bases left between them. CDR3 size: 15 residues. CDR1 and CDR2 from the germline V gene are MDHEN and SYDVKM. The variable domain in full, with the rest retrieved from reference TRBV28 and TRBJ1-5, is DVKVTQSSRYLVKRTGEKVFLECVQDMDHENMFWYRQDPGLGLRLIYFSYDVKMKEKGDIPEGYSVSREKKERFSLILESASTNQTSMYLCASTHGGAQNQPQHFGDGTRLSIL.

The chain uses TRBV5-1 and TRBJ2-1; D perhaps matches TRBD1 (6 bases). The V gene lost 6 bases and the J gene lost 5 bases, with 12 bases spanning the gap. In germline, CDR1 is SGHRS, CDR2 YFSETQ. The CDR3 is 13 residues long. The CDR3 spells CASTQGINNEQFF. The DNA of the CDR3 is TGCGCCAGCACGCAGGGGATAAACAATGAGCAGTTCTTC.

The chain carries TRBV4-1 and TRBJ1-1; D might be TRBD1 (6 bases). The CDR3 loop spans 15 amino acids. V dropped 5 bases and J dropped 0 bases, with 13 bases sitting between them. CDR1 is MGHRA and CDR2 is YSYEKL in the germline V gene. CDR3 sequence: CASSVNRAVNTEAFF. In DNA form, the CDR3 reads TGCGCCAGCAGCGTTAACAGGGCTGTGAACACTGAAGCTTTCTTT.

This clone came up a few times. This chain joins TRBV5-1 and TRBJ2-7; TRBD2 matches at 8 bases. The CDR3 consists of 15 residues. Germline V CDR1 and CDR2: SGHRS, YFSETQ. V trimming: 0 bases; J trimming: 2 bases; junction bases outside the gene matches: 4. The CDR3 region has the DNA TGCGCCAGCAGCTTGGCCGGGGGGGCAGCCTACGAGCAGTACTTC. It translates to CASSLAGGAAYEQYF.

V and J are TRBV5-1 and TRBJ1-6, with 7 bases matching TRBD1. The junction had 1 base not matched to a gene; V was cut back by 0 bases and J by 13 bases. Germline CDR1 SGHRS, CDR2 YFSETQ. The CDR3 covers 12 residues. CDR3 bases: TGCGCCAGCAGCTTGGACAGGGGCCCCCTCCACTTT. Amino acids: CASSLDRGPLHF.

This chain connects TRBV7-6 to TRBJ2-3, with D tentatively TRBD1 (6 bases). Per the germline V gene, CDR1 is SGHVS and CDR2 is FNYEAQ. The V and J ends lost 3 bases and 6 bases respectively, with 7 bases between them. The CDR3 has 12 amino acids. The CDR3 loop is CASSFQGDTQYF. In DNA form, the CDR3 reads TGTGCCAGCAGCTTCCAGGGGGATACGCAGTATTTT.

The CDR3 spells CASSPSRSGGRNEQFF. Here the CDR3 DNA reads TGTGCCAGCAGCCCCTCCCGGTCGGGGGGGCGAAATGAGCAGTTCTTC. This chain links TRBV7-3 with TRBJ2-1, with TRBD2 matching 8 bases. Germline V CDR1 and CDR2: SGHTA, FQGTGA. V lost 5 bases and J lost 7; bases outside the gene matches: 13. This CDR3 has 16 amino acids.